This T cell receptor beta chain appears in the sequencing data of a study of monozygotic twins with inflammatory bowel disease. Of note for this clonotype: As yet, its antigen is unknown.

TCRdb reprocessed the 5' RACE reads, keeping one entry per CDR3 protein, no DNA. The sample data list about 130,000 distinct CDR3 sequences. The CDR3 is made up of 14 amino acids. Germline V gene lookup returns CDR1 DFQATT and CDR2 SNEGSKA (reference sequence). Study-level points and caveats: Reduced clonotype sharing with other individuals was observed in IBD patients relative to healthy twins, especially with disease activity.

This TCR came from a human donor with ulcerative colitis or Crohn's disease, or a healthy co-twin of an affected twin (not recorded which). The chain links TRBV20-1 to TRBJ2-4. Sequenced material: blood. The CDR3 loop is CSARPSLAGNIQYF.